These 32 T cell receptor beta chains were all obtained from the same sample, sequenced in a study of human T cells and chemical hapten exposure (dated by TCRdb to the early 2020s). The method behind the library was RACE. Data came from a NextSeq 500. TCRdb reworked the public reads: Q25 trimming with fastp, MiXCR clone assembly, productive beta chains retained. Under each unique CDR3 protein, matching rows form one entry showing the most common genes and DNA. The sample table lists about 120,000 distinct CDR3 sequences, approximately 15% of them with a count of one. The ten largest account for around 3% of the sample. Interpreted using the paper, the time point label stands for: pre-sensitization, week 0. Reading the label with the study, this specimen's treatment or condition is: therapeutic diphenylcyclopropenone sensitization with weekly scalp DPC. The source was whole blood, collected in connection with sensitization to the hapten diphenylcyclopropenone (DPC). The receptors stem from a young woman with alopecia areata. Some clones in this sample may be carry-over from other donors' samples.

This chain joins TRBV7-2 and TRBJ2-7; a weak D match, TRBD1 (6 bases). The CDR3 is 14 residues long. Trimming removed 3 bases from V and 0 bases from J, with 9 bases in between. Germline-derived CDR1 and CDR2 are SGHTA and FQGNSA. CDR3 in amino acids: CASSLQGSSYEQYF. The CDR3 coding sequence is TGTGCCAGCAGCTTGCAGGGGAGCTCCTACGAGCAGTACTTC.

This clonotype has ten or more counts. CDR3: CASSQQGIGEKLFF. As DNA, the CDR3 is TGTGCCAGCAGTCAACAGGGAATTGGAGAAAAACTGTTTTTT. This chain connects TRBV12-3 or TRBV12-4 to TRBJ1-4; TRBD1 might be the D (6 bases). This CDR3 spans 14 amino acids. V was trimmed by 5 bases and J by 8 bases, leaving 15 bases between them.

This clonotype was counted only a few times. The chain recombines TRBV6-6 with TRBJ2-2, with a weak D call TRBD1 (5 bases). The CDR3 length is 15 residues. Germline CDR1 and CDR2: MNHNY and SVGAGI (reference sequence). Trimming cost V 4 bases and J 4 bases, with 13 bases left between them. The CDR3 DNA reads as TGTGCCAGCAGTTTATATCAGGGCCCCACCGGGGAGCTGTTTTTT. As protein: CASSLYQGPTGELFF.

The J gene is TRBJ1-2, the V gene TRBV6-2 or TRBV6-3, with TRBD1 matching over 7 bases. This CDR3 has 14 amino acids. CDR1 and CDR2 from the germline V gene are MNHEY and SVGEGT. The V and J ends lost 5 bases and 6 bases, in that order; junction bases with no gene match: 9. Here the CDR3 DNA reads TGTGCCAGCAGTACCAAGAGGACAGGAGATGGCTACACCTTC. Translating it yields CASSTKRTGDGYTF.

V and J are TRBV13 and TRBJ1-3; D is undetermined. This CDR3 comprises 15 residues. Germline CDR1 PRHDT, CDR2 FYEKMQ (reference sequence). V lost 8 bases to trimming and J lost 0 bases, with 14 bases between them. CDR3 protein: CASATSLSSGNTIYF. The CDR3 DNA sequence: TGTGCCAGCGCCACGAGTCTGTCCTCTGGAAACACCATATATTTT. Together with reference TRBV13 and TRBJ1-3, the CDR3 gives the full variable domain: AAGVIQSPRHLIKEKRETATLKCYPIPRHDTVYWYQQGPGQDPQFLISFYEKMQSDKGSIPDRFSAQQFSDYHSELNMSSLELGDSALYFCASATSLSSGNTIYFGEGSWLTVV.

The V and J genes are TRBV10-2 and TRBJ2-7; D possibly corresponds to TRBD1 (6 bases). The length of the CDR3 is 15 residues. Germline assignment: CDR1 WSHSY and CDR2 SAAADI. Trimming took 0 bases from V and 3 from J, leaving 12 bases between them. CDR3 sequence reads: CASSESTTGLYEQYF. DNA for the CDR3: TGCGCCAGCAGTGAGTCGACGACAGGTCTCTACGAGCAGTACTTC.

This clonotype was seen more than once but under ten times. This chain connects TRBV6-6 to TRBJ2-3, with no clear D. Trimming shortened V by 2 bases and J by 4 bases, and 10 bases separated the two germline ends. The CDR3 contains 14 residues. Germline CDR1 and CDR2: MNHNY and SVGAGI (reference sequence). The CDR3 DNA sequence: TGTGCCAGCAGTTACGTTCAAGGCGCAGATACGCAGTATTTT. It translates to CASSYVQGADTQYF.

The rearrangement joins TRBV7-8 to TRBJ2-7; TRBD1 matches at 9 bases. CDR1 SGHVS and CDR2 FQNEAQ come from the germline V gene. CDR3 length: 15 amino acids. V dropped 4 bases and J dropped 2; count of bases not matched to a gene: 6. The CDR3 bases are TGTGCCAGCAGCTCGGACAGGGGTCGCGCCTACGAGCAGTACTTC. It specifies CASSSDRGRAYEQYF.

This clonotype has only a few counts. V and J are TRBV7-9 and TRBJ2-7, with TRBD1 matching 7 bases. The ends lost 0 bases at V and 4 bases at J; junction bases unmatched: 15. Germline lookup yields CDR1 SEHNR and CDR2 FQNEAQ (reference sequence). The CDR3 has 18 residues. CDR3 DNA sequence: TGTGCCAGCAGCTTAGCGCAGAGGGACAGCTCTTCCAAATACGAGCAGTACTTC. As protein: CASSLAQRDSSSKYEQYF.

This clonotype turned up a few times. The DNA of the CDR3 is TGCAGTGCTACCTCACTAGCGGGGGGGCGCCCAGATACGCAGTATTTT. Its translation is CSATSLAGGRPDTQYF. The chain employs TRBV20-1 and TRBJ2-3; 13 bases are a match to TRBD2. This CDR3 has 16 amino acids. Germline assignment: CDR1 DFQATT and CDR2 SNEGSKA (reference sequence). Trimming removed 4 bases from V and 4 bases from J; junction bases left unmatched: 8.

This chain uses TRBV6-2 or TRBV6-3 with TRBJ2-7; D remains unclear. V lost 0 bases and J 2 bases, leaving 8 bases between the germline ends. There are 14 residues in the CDR3. The germline V gene has CDR1 MNHEY and CDR2 SVGEGT. CDR3 region: CASSYSSSPYEQYF. CDR3 bases: TGTGCCAGCAGTTACTCGAGCTCGCCCTACGAGCAGTACTTC.

This chain connects TRBV6-6 to TRBJ1-6; no clear D gene. This CDR3 is 13 amino acids long. Germline lookup yields CDR1 MNHNY and CDR2 SVGAGI (reference sequence). V lost 2 bases, J lost 8 bases, and 7 bases lay in between. The DNA of the CDR3 is TGTGCCAGCAGTTACCCCCGCGATTCACCCCTCCACTTT. Its translation: CASSYPRDSPLHF.

This clonotype appeared a few times. The gene calls are TRBV9 and TRBJ2-6; TRBD1 matches at 8 bases. Germline CDR1 and CDR2: SGDLS and YYNGEE. The CDR3 contains 16 residues. The V and J ends lost 3 bases and 0 bases, in that order; junction bases with no gene match: 2. In nucleotides, the CDR3 is TGTGCCAGCAGCGGACAGGGGAACTCTGGGGCCAACGTCCTGACTTTC. Protein sequence: CASSGQGNSGANVLTF.

This clonotype was seen more than once but under ten times. The chain combines TRBV7-7 with TRBJ2-1; D perhaps matches TRBD1 (7 bases). The CDR3 contains 15 residues. Trimming removed 4 bases from V and 6 bases from J, with 16 bases in between. Germline V lookup: CDR1 SSHAT, CDR2 FNYEAQ (reference sequence). The chain's CDR3 is CASSSRDSLINEQFF. In DNA, the CDR3 is TGTGCCAGCAGCTCGCGGGACAGCCTCATCAATGAGCAGTTCTTC.

At least ten counts were recorded for this clonotype. CDR3 in DNA: TGCGCCAGCAGCCAAGAGGCAGGAGGGGATGGCTACACCTTC. This sequence encodes CASSQEAGGDGYTF. The rearrangement uses TRBV4-3 and TRBJ1-2; a weak D match, TRBD1 (5 bases). The CDR3 is 14 residues long. Germline-derived CDR1 and CDR2 are LGHNA and YSLEER. Trimming removed 0 bases at V and 6 bases at J, with 11 bases between.

In this sample, this clonotype turned up a few times. The rearrangement uses TRBV7-9 and TRBJ2-5, with D uncertain. The V gene lost 5 bases and the J gene lost 2 bases, with 9 bases spanning the gap. The CDR3 runs to 13 residues. Germline V gives CDR1 SEHNR, CDR2 FQNEAQ (reference sequence). CDR3 nucleotide sequence: TGTGCCAGCAGCGGTATAATTCAAGAGACCCAGTACTTC. This gives the protein CASSGIIQETQYF.

This clonotype was counted ten times or more. The chain couples TRBV7-6 to TRBJ2-3, with 7 bases that match TRBD2. CDR1 SGHVS and CDR2 FNYEAQ come from the germline V gene. The CDR3 extends over 16 amino acids. Germline trimming cut 5 bases from V and 4 bases from J; bases unmatched to any gene: 12. The CDR3, as DNA: TGTGCCAGCAGCCCACTATCTAGCGGAACCTCAGATACGCAGTATTTT. Protein: CASSPLSSGTSDTQYF.

This clonotype was recorded at least ten times. As DNA, the CDR3 is TGTGCCAGCAGTTACATTGGTACCGCGAACACCGGGGAGCTGTTTTTT. Protein: CASSYIGTANTGELFF. The rearrangement links TRBV6-2 or TRBV6-3 to TRBJ2-2, with D hard to call. Germline V gives CDR1 MNHEY, CDR2 SVGEGT. The V end was cut by 2 bases, the J end by 0 bases, with 10 bases between. The CDR3 loop spans 16 amino acids.

This chain connects TRBV7-9 to TRBJ1-6; D not certain. The CDR3 consists of 14 residues. Germline V gene data show CDR1 as SEHNR and CDR2 as FQNEAQ (reference sequence). V was pared by 0 bases and J by 7 bases, with 7 bases between. CDR3 in DNA: TGTGCCAGCAGCTTAGCGTGGAGGAATTCACCCCTCCACTTT. It yields the protein CASSLAWRNSPLHF.

J is TRBJ2-1 and V is TRBV10-2; D perhaps matches TRBD1 (5 bases). Germline V CDR1 and CDR2: WSHSY, SAAADI. CDR3 size: 13 residues. V lost 4 bases, J lost 4 bases, and 8 bases lay in between. The CDR3 protein is CASSGDSYNEQFF. CDR3 bases: TGCGCCAGCAGTGGCGACAGTTACAATGAGCAGTTCTTC.

This clonotype was seen a few times. The rearrangement links TRBV29-1 to TRBJ2-1; 9 bases are a match to TRBD2. V lost 7 bases and J lost 7; bases outside the gene matches: 8. This CDR3 is built from 13 residues. Germline CDR1 and CDR2: SQVTM and ANQGSEA. The CDR3 bases are TGCAGCGAAAGCGGGGGGTCAGAAAATGAGCAGTTCTTC. Protein sequence: CSESGGSENEQFF.

This clonotype was detected ten times or more. The chain uses TRBV29-1 and TRBJ2-7, with D perhaps given as TRBD1 or TRBD2 (5 bases each). V lost 5 bases to trimming and J lost 5 bases, with 16 bases between them. This CDR3 is built from 13 residues. Looked up from germline, CDR1 is SQVTM and CDR2 is ANQGSEA. CDR3 DNA: TGCAGCGTTAGGAGGTCGGGGACCGACGAGCAGTACTTC. It encodes CSVRRSGTDEQYF.

V is TRBV30 and J is TRBJ2-1, with 11 bases that match TRBD2. The CDR3 length is 15 residues. Looked up from germline, CDR1 is GTSNPN and CDR2 is SVGIG (reference sequence). Germline trimming cut 5 bases from V and 4 bases from J; bases unmatched to any gene: 7. CDR3 in amino acids: CAWLFSGGAYNEQFF. The CDR3 nucleotides are TGTGCCTGGCTCTTTAGCGGGGGGGCATACAATGAGCAGTTCTTC.

This clonotype was recorded a few times. The chain combines TRBV4-2 with TRBJ2-7, with D hard to call. The CDR3 runs to 16 residues. In germline, CDR1 is LGHNA, CDR2 YNFKEQ. With 1 base removed from V and 2 bases from J, the gap between germline ends came to 15 bases. Written as DNA, the CDR3 is TGTGCCAGCAGCCAAGCCATGGACGGATTCCCCTACGAGCAGTACTTC. This codes for CASSQAMDGFPYEQYF.

V gene TRBV18 combines with J gene TRBJ1-1; D gene uncertain. The CDR3 is 13 residues long. V was pared by 2 bases and J by 2 bases, with 6 bases between. The V gene's germline CDR1 is KGHSH and CDR2 LQKENI. CDR3 DNA sequence: TGTGCCAGCTCACCATCTCCAAACACTGAAGCTTTCTTT. This sequence encodes CASSPSPNTEAFF.

CDR3 in amino acids: CASSQEGQGEEKLFF. The CDR3 coding sequence is TGTGCCAGCAGCCAAGAAGGGCAGGGAGAAGAAAAACTGTTTTTT. The J gene is TRBJ1-4, the V gene TRBV4-2; D perhaps matches TRBD1 (5 bases). The germline V gene encodes CDR1 LGHNA and CDR2 YNFKEQ. V was pared by 0 bases and J by 8 bases, with 13 bases between. The CDR3 covers 15 residues.

This rearrangement joins TRBV28 to TRBJ2-7; D gene unclear. The CDR3 contains 15 residues. The ends were cut back, 5 bases at V and 2 bases at J, with 16 bases in the middle. Germline values: CDR1 MDHEN, CDR2 SYDVKM. As DNA, the CDR3 is TGTGCCAGCAGTACGTGGACGGGTACTACCTACGAGCAGTACTTC. This codes for CASSTWTGTTYEQYF.

This clonotype turned up a few times. The chain links TRBV28 to TRBJ2-3; no definite D call. Trimming removed 2 bases at V and 2 bases at J, with 11 bases between. CDR1 and CDR2 (germline): MDHEN, SYDVKM. This CDR3 comprises 15 residues. CDR3 DNA: TGTGCCAGCAGTTTAGGTTGGGCAGACACAGATACGCAGTATTTT. Its translation: CASSLGWADTDTQYF.

This clonotype came up many times. This sequence joins TRBV12-3 or TRBV12-4 and TRBJ1-2; D remains ambiguous. V was trimmed by 6 bases and J by 8 bases, leaving 10 bases between them. The CDR3 totals 11 residues. The CDR3 DNA sequence: TGTGCCAGCAGCCGTGAGACGGGCTACACCTTC. Encoded protein: CASSRETGYTF.

This clonotype was seen ten or more times. Relative to the germline gene, one junction end is altered; a read error may explain this. The chain carries TRBV7-2 and TRBJ2-7; 10 bases are shared with TRBD2. CDR1 is SGHTA and CDR2 is FQGNSA in the germline V gene. The CDR3 runs to 15 residues. The CDR3 reads CASSLAGAPSYEQYF. The CDR3 DNA follows: TGTGCCAGCAGCCTAGCGGGGGCCCCCTCCTACGAGCAGTACTTC.

The chain combines TRBV5-1 with TRBJ2-3; 7 nucleotides align to TRBD2. V shed 3 bases, J shed 7 bases, and the junction held 8 bases outside the gene matches. The CDR3 spans 14 residues. Germline V lookup: CDR1 SGHRS, CDR2 YFSETQ. Here the CDR3 reads CASSSPGLHYTQYF. The CDR3 bases are TGCGCCAGCAGCTCTCCGGGACTACATTATACGCAGTATTTT.

V and J are TRBV11-2 and TRBJ2-7; 7 bases agree with TRBD1. Germline-derived CDR1 and CDR2 are SGHAT and FQNNGV. Trimming removed 5 bases from V and 7 bases from J; junction bases left unmatched: 14. This CDR3 is built from 15 residues. CDR3 DNA sequence: TGTGCCAGCAGCCCCCCGGGAATGACAGGGTTGGAGCAGTACTTC. This encodes CASSPPGMTGLEQYF. Drawing the rest from reference TRBV11-2 and TRBJ2-7, the complete variable domain is EAGVAQSPRYKIIEKRQSVAFWCNPISGHATLYWYQQILGQGPKLLIQFQNNGVVDDSQLPKDRFSAERLKGVDSTLKIQPAKLEDSAVYLCASSPPGMTGLEQYFGPGTRLTVT.